This T cell receptor beta chain comes out of a study of T cell responses to AZD1222 COVID-19 vaccine. Background on the study: Pooled together were second doses at about 4 or about 12 weeks. General study findings and limits: The study found vaccine-associated CD4 TCRs spanning spike, dominant at 160-218 and 743-854. The donor group comprised mostly white British people and more females; the analysis possibly underestimated clonal diversity. Spike-specific TCR breadth and depth rose after two AZD1222 doses.

The repertoire was sequenced with immunoSEQ multiplex PCR; TCRdb's copy has only in-frame clones and lacks some. Here the sample spans fewer than 150,000 clones, over 85% being singletons. Comment on this clone: Its specificity is not known.

This CDR3 comprises 13 residues. The germline gives CDR1 MGHRA, CDR2 YSYEKL. V lost 2 bases and J 6 bases, leaving 9 bases between the germline ends. Sample: peripheral blood, taken on day 0 of AZD1222 vaccination. The source is an adult in good health. The chain carries TRBV4-1 and TRBJ2-3, with TRBD1 as a possible D gene (5 bases). This CDR3 is CASSQHRGDTQYF. In nucleotides, the CDR3 is TGCGCCAGCAGCCAACATAGGGGCGATACGCAGTATTTT.